Following are 29 T cell receptor beta chains from one sample sequenced in a study of blood T cell repertoires in COVID-19 (dated by TCRdb to 2018 to 2020). The receptor library was made with the immunoSEQ multiplex PCR assay. TCRdb holds this immuneACCESS table with in-frame rearrangements only. Some clones are missing; in checked studies, unresolved V genes explain under half, and the rest has no known cause. The sample table lists around 200,000 clones, roughly 78% of them with a count of one. The leading ten clones occupy roughly 2.8% of the sample. The source material was peripheral blood. The receptor set was obtained from a woman aged 80 or older with active or convalescent COVID-19.

The CDR3: CASSTTGISGNTIYF. CDR3 DNA sequence: TGTGCCAGCTCAACGACAGGGATATCTGGAAACACCATATATTTT. This rearrangement joins TRBV18 to TRBJ1-3; 7 bases fit TRBD1. In germline, CDR1 is KGHSH, CDR2 LQKENI. CDR3 length equals 15 residues. The V gene end was trimmed by 5 bases and the J gene end by 1 base; junction bases not matched to a gene: 5.

The rearrangement links TRBV20-1 to TRBJ2-3; maybe TRBD2 (6 bases). This CDR3 spans 15 amino acids. Trimming took off 3 bases at V and 3 bases at J, with 16 bases between the two ends. Germline CDR1 and CDR2: DFQATT and SNEGSKA (reference sequence). CDR3 loop: CSASSRLARTDTQYF. The CDR3 nucleotides read TGCAGTGCTAGTAGTAGGCTAGCGAGGACAGATACGCAGTATTTT.

This chain joins TRBV24-1 and TRBJ2-5, with 11 bases that match TRBD1. The V segment lost 1 base and the J segment 5 bases; nucleotides outside the gene matches: 14. This CDR3 contains 19 residues. The germline gives CDR1 KGHDR, CDR2 SFDVKD. For the CDR3, the DNA is TGTGCCACCAGTGATTTTCAGTTGGGAGGACAGGGGGCTGGGGAGACCCAGTACTTC. It encodes CATSDFQLGGQGAGETQYF.

J is TRBJ2-3 and V is TRBV28; a weak D match, TRBD2 (5 bases). V was pared by 2 bases and J by 6 bases, with 9 bases between. Germline values: CDR1 MDHEN, CDR2 SYDVKM. There are 13 residues in the CDR3. CDR3 sequence: CASSLPGGDTQYF. For the CDR3, the DNA is TGTGCCAGCAGTTTACCCGGCGGGGATACGCAGTATTTT. The variable domain in full, completed from reference TRBV28 and TRBJ2-3, reads DVKVTQSSRYLVKRTGEKVFLECVQDMDHENMFWYRQDPGLGLRLIYFSYDVKMKEKGDIPEGYSVSREKKERFSLILESASTNQTSMYLCASSLPGGDTQYFGPGTRLTVL.

V is TRBV3-1 (or the pseudogene TRBV3-2) and J is TRBJ1-2; D is uncertain. CDR1 is LGHDT and CDR2 is YNNKEL in the germline V gene (reference sequence). V lost 3 bases and J 7 bases, leaving 9 bases between the germline ends. This CDR3 region has 12 residues. CDR3 sequence (DNA): TGTGCCAGCAGCCATACGATGCGTGGCTACACCTTC. It specifies CASSHTMRGYTF.

This chain joins TRBV5-4 and TRBJ1-5; possibly TRBD1 for D (6 bases). V was shortened by 3 bases and J by 2 bases, with 9 bases between the two germline ends. This CDR3 is 14 amino acids long. Per the germline V gene, CDR1 is SGHNT and CDR2 is YYREEE (reference sequence). The CDR3 region is CASSSNRGNQPQHF. Written as DNA, the CDR3 is TGTGCCAGCAGCTCTAACAGGGGCAATCAGCCCCAGCATTTT.

The chain recombines TRBV25-1 with TRBJ2-1, with no clear D. Germline V gives CDR1 MGHDK, CDR2 SYGVNS. CDR3 length: 16 amino acids. V lost 2 bases and J lost 3, with 14 bases in between. The CDR3 loop is CASSETVLGVYNEQFF. CDR3 nucleotides: TGTGCCAGCAGTGAAACGGTGCTAGGTGTCTACAATGAGCAGTTCTTC.

The table lists this clone with a few counts. The chain recombines TRBV7-2 with TRBJ1-2; 8 nucleotides match TRBD1. Germline V lookup: CDR1 SGHTA, CDR2 FQGNSA. CDR3 size: 13 residues. The V segment lost 3 bases and the J segment 6 bases; nucleotides outside the gene matches: 3. The CDR3 sequence is CASSLSTGDGYTF. The CDR3 coding sequence is TGTGCCAGCAGCTTGTCGACAGGGGATGGCTACACCTTC.

The CDR3 sequence is CASSGRDREEQFF. CDR3 sequence (DNA): TGTGCCAGCAGTGGCCGGGACAGGGAAGAGCAGTTCTTC. The chain recombines TRBV6-4 with TRBJ2-1; 9 bases agree with TRBD1. This CDR3 contains 13 residues. Trimming removed 4 bases from V and 10 bases from J; junction bases left unmatched: 5. Per germline, CDR1 MRHNA and CDR2 SNTAGT.

The chain recombines TRBV12-5 with TRBJ2-2; TRBD1 is a possible D gene (5 bases). Germline-derived CDR1 and CDR2 are LGHNT and FRNRAP. V was clipped by 3 bases and J by 2 bases, with 10 bases between them. The CDR3 consists of 15 residues. The CDR3 sequence is CASGFSGPNTGELFF. CDR3 bases: TGTGCTAGTGGTTTTTCAGGGCCCAACACCGGGGAGCTGTTTTTT.

As regards this clone: A much more abundant neighbour one base away suggests this may be a read error. V gene TRBV2 combines with J gene TRBJ1-6; 10 bases are a match to TRBD1. Germline CDR1 reads SNHLY; CDR2 reads FYNNEI. Trimming cost V 6 bases and J 6 bases; bases outside gene matches: 2. CDR3 length: 14 residues. CDR3 sequence: CASSRDRGNSPLHF. CDR3 DNA sequence: TGTGCCAGCAGCCGGGACAGGGGTAATTCACCCCTCCACTTT.

This clone has only one observation. The chain recombines TRBV29-1 with TRBJ1-5; D is unresolved. Germline V CDR1 and CDR2: SQVTM, ANQGSEA. Trimming took 7 bases from V and 0 from J, leaving 10 bases between them. This CDR3 is 13 amino acids long. The CDR3 DNA reads TGCAGCGCCGGTGGGCTTAGCAATCAGCCCCAGCATTTT. Protein sequence: CSAGGLSNQPQHF.

This clone was recorded once. The genes are TRBV19 and TRBJ1-1; TRBD1 might be the D (6 bases). The CDR3 spans 13 residues. Germline V gene sequence: CDR1 LNHDA, CDR2 SQIVND (reference sequence). V lost 6 bases and J lost 3, with 11 bases in between. CDR3 sequence: CASRRQAYTEAFF. The CDR3, as DNA: TGTGCCAGTAGAAGACAGGCGTACACTGAAGCTTTCTTT.

This clone has just one count. The chain carries TRBV19 and TRBJ1-1; 10 bases are shared with TRBD1. The V gene end was trimmed by 8 bases and the J gene end by 1 base; junction bases not matched to a gene: 4. Germline V lookup: CDR1 LNHDA, CDR2 SQIVND (reference sequence). The CDR3 loop spans 14 amino acids. This CDR3 reads CASGGQGRNTEAFF. The CDR3 coding sequence is TGTGCCAGTGGGGGACAGGGGCGGAACACTGAAGCTTTCTTT.

The sample holds one count of this clone. The chain has TRBV5-1 and TRBJ2-2; D unresolved. Germline loops: CDR1 SGHRS, CDR2 YFSETQ. This CDR3 is built from 15 residues. Trimming removed 0 bases from V and 4 bases from J, with 10 bases in between. Here the CDR3 reads CASSLEQVPTGELFF. The DNA for the CDR3 is TGCGCCAGCAGCTTGGAGCAGGTCCCCACCGGGGAGCTGTTTTTT.

The chain uses TRBV24-1 and TRBJ2-3; 10 bases fit TRBD1. From germline, CDR1 is KGHDR and CDR2 SFDVKD. The V segment lost 9 bases and the J segment 3 bases; nucleotides outside the gene matches: 5. CDR3 size: 14 residues. The CDR3 region is CATAWGQGTDTQYF. CDR3 DNA sequence: TGTGCCACCGCGTGGGGACAGGGGACAGATACGCAGTATTTT.

This chain links TRBV6-2 or TRBV6-3 with TRBJ1-1; 7 bases line up with TRBD1. The CDR3 has 14 residues. Germline-derived CDR1 and CDR2 are MNHEY and SVGEGT. V lost 5 bases, J lost 3 bases, and 6 bases stayed unmatched. This chain's CDR3 is CASSHRGWDTEAFF. For the CDR3, the DNA is TGTGCCAGCAGTCACAGGGGATGGGACACTGAAGCTTTCTTT.

The table lists this clone with a few counts. The chain couples TRBV15 to TRBJ1-4, with D unclear. The CDR3 has 14 amino acids. Germline CDR1 is LNHNV and CDR2 is YYDKDF (reference sequence). Trimming shortened V by 0 bases and J by 8 bases, and 10 bases separated the two germline ends. The CDR3 is CATSRDLAREKLFF. In nucleotides, the CDR3 is TGTGCCACCAGCAGAGATCTGGCCCGAGAAAAACTGTTTTTT. Filled out from reference TRBV15 and TRBJ1-4, the complete variable domain reads DAMVIQNPRYQVTQFGKPVTLSCSQTLNHNVMYWYQQKSSQAPKLLFHYYDKDFNNEADTPDNFQSRRPNTSFCFLDIRSPGLGDTAMYLCATSRDLAREKLFFGSGTQLSVL.

The V and J genes are TRBV19 and TRBJ1-3; 7 bases fit TRBD1. V shed 7 bases, J shed 0 bases, and the junction held 12 bases outside the gene matches. The CDR3 runs to 17 residues. CDR1 and CDR2 from the germline V gene are LNHDA and SQIVND (reference sequence). The CDR3 is CASNKPKNRGSGNTIYF. The CDR3 DNA reads TGTGCCAGTAATAAACCAAAAAACAGGGGCTCTGGAAACACCATATATTTT. The full variable domain, in which reference TRBV19 and TRBJ1-3 provide the parts outside the CDR3, is DGGITQSPKYLFRKEGQNVTLSCEQNLNHDAMYWYRQDPGQGLRLIYYSQIVNDFQKGDIAEGYSVSREKKESFPLTVTSAQKNPTAFYLCASNKPKNRGSGNTIYFGEGSWLTVV.

The rearrangement links TRBV10-3 to TRBJ2-2, with 9 bases that match TRBD1. The CDR3 totals 15 residues. Germline CDR1 ENHRY, CDR2 SYGVKD. J was trimmed by 4 bases and V by 6 bases; bases with no gene match: 6. The DNA of the CDR3 is TGTGCCATCAGCGGACAGGGGATGAGCACCGGGGAGCTGTTTTTT. Translating gives CAISGQGMSTGELFF.

This clone was detected a few times. In the same sample, other DNA sequences code for this CDR3. The V gene is TRBV5-1, the J gene TRBJ1-6; 9 bases match TRBD1. The CDR3 has 14 amino acids. V was clipped by 4 bases and J by 9 bases; unmatched bases: 5. CDR1 and CDR2 (germline): SGHRS, YFSETQ. The DNA of the CDR3 is TGCGCCAGCAGCCTGGGACAGGGTGGTTCACCCCTCCACTTT. Translation gives CASSLGQGGSPLHF. Drawing the rest from reference TRBV5-1 and TRBJ1-6, the complete variable domain is KAGVTQTPRYLIKTRGQQVTLSCSPISGHRSVSWYQQTPGQGLQFLFEYFSETQRNKGNFPGRFSGRQFSNSRSEMNVSTLELGDSALYLCASSLGQGGSPLHFGNGTRLTVT.

The V gene is TRBV7-8, the J gene TRBJ2-5; D perhaps matches TRBD1 (6 bases). Trimming stripped 7 bases from V and 5 bases from J, with 20 bases between. Germline CDR1 SGHVS, CDR2 FQNEAQ. CDR3 length equals 15 residues. CDR3 sequence reads: CASIPRGNSGETQYF. Written as DNA, the CDR3 is TGTGCCAGCATCCCGAGGGGGAATTCGGGTGAGACCCAGTACTTC.

The chain couples TRBV7-9 to TRBJ2-2, with 7 bases matching TRBD1. The CDR3 spans 16 residues. CDR1 is SEHNR and CDR2 is FQNEAQ in the germline V gene (reference sequence). Unmatched junction bases numbered 8, after V lost 5 bases and J lost 2 bases. DNA of the CDR3: TGTGCCAGCAGCGGCCCGGGACAGTTAAACACCGGGGAGCTGTTTTTT. This sequence encodes CASSGPGQLNTGELFF.

This clone was seen a few times. The chain couples TRBV7-9 to TRBJ2-1, with TRBD2 as a possible D gene (6 bases). V was cut by 1 base and J by 3 bases, with 10 bases left in between. The CDR3 runs to 15 residues. Per germline, CDR1 SEHNR and CDR2 FQNEAQ (reference sequence). The chain's CDR3 is CASSLGPGVYNEQFF. In DNA, the CDR3 is TGTGCCAGCAGCTTAGGTCCGGGGGTCTACAATGAGCAGTTCTTC.

The rearrangement uses TRBV2 and TRBJ1-5, with a possible D match to TRBD1 (6 bases). This CDR3 is built from 14 residues. V was clipped by 5 bases and J by 9 bases, with 17 bases between them. Germline V gene lookup returns CDR1 SNHLY and CDR2 FYNNEI. As DNA, the CDR3 is TGTGCCAGCAGTAGCAGGGGTAACCCCATGCCCCAGCATTTT. Residues: CASSSRGNPMPQHF.

The gene calls are TRBV28 and TRBJ1-2; D uncertain. The ends were cut back, 6 bases at V and 7 bases at J, with 12 bases in the middle. The V gene's germline CDR1 is MDHEN and CDR2 SYDVKM. The CDR3 covers 12 residues. CDR3 DNA sequence: TGTGCCAGCAGGTCAGCGGGGAGTGGCTACACCTTC. This encodes CASRSAGSGYTF.

The chain uses TRBV30 and TRBJ1-2, with D uncertain. The CDR3 runs 12 residues. CDR1 and CDR2 (germline): GTSNPN, SVGIG (reference sequence). Trimming left V 2 bases short and J 8 bases short, with 12 bases between. The DNA for the CDR3 is TGTGCCTGGAGTCGACAACCCCGGGGCTACACCTTC. Its protein product is CAWSRQPRGYTF. Supplemented by reference TRBV30 and TRBJ1-2, the full variable domain reads SQTIHQWPATLVQPVGSPLSLECTVEGTSNPNLYWYRQAAGRGLQLLFYSVGIGQISSEVPQNLSASRPQDRQFILSSKKLLLSDSGFYLCAWSRQPRGYTFGSGTRLTVV.

The count of this clone is one. The chain is built from TRBV30 and TRBJ1-3; 10 positions agree with TRBD1. Germline V gene lookup returns CDR1 GTSNPN and CDR2 SVGIG (reference sequence). There are 15 residues in the CDR3. J lost 0 bases, V lost 2 bases, and 1 base had no gene match. The CDR3, as DNA: TGTGCCTGGAGTTGGACAGGGGGCTCTGGAAACACCATATATTTT. Translation: CAWSWTGGSGNTIYF.

V and J are TRBV5-1 and TRBJ2-1, with 13 bases identical to TRBD2. The J segment lost 2 bases and the V segment lost 0 bases, leaving 2 bases of the junction unmatched. The CDR3 consists of 17 residues. Germline CDR1 SGHRS, CDR2 YFSETQ. Written as DNA, the CDR3 is TGCGCCAGCAGCTTGGGGACTAGCGGGAGACCCTACAATGAGCAGTTCTTC. Protein sequence: CASSLGTSGRPYNEQFF.